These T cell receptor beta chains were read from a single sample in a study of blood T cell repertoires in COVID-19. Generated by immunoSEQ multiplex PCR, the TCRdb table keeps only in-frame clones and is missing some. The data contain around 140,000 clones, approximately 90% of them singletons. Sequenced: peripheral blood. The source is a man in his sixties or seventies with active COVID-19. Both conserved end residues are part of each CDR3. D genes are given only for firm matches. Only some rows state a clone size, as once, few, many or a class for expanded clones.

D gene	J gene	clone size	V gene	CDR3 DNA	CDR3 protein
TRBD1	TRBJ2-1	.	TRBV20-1	TGCAGCCCGGGACAGACCAATGAGCAGTTCTTC	CSPGQTNEQFF
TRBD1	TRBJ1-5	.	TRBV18	TGTGCCAGCTCTGGGACAGGGGGATCGGGCAATCAGCCCCAGCATTTT	CASSGTGGSGNQPQHF
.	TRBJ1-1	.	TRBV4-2	TGTGCCAGCAGCCAAGAACGGAGGACTGAAGCTTTCTTT	CASSQERRTEAFF
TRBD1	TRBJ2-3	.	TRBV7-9	TGTGCCAGCAGCTCCTACAGGGGGCAGACAGATACGCAGTATTTT	CASSSYRGQTDTQYF
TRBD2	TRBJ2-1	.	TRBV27	TGTGCCAGCAGTTGGGGGCGGGAGGGGTATGAGCAGTTCTTC	CASSWGREGYEQFF
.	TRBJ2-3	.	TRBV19	TGTGCCAGTAGTTCCCCGCGGGACTCCAACACAGATACGCAGTATTTT	CASSSPRDSNTDTQYF
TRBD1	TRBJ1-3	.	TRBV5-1	TGCGCCAGCAGCTTGGACGGACAGGGTGGAAACACCATATATTTT	CASSLDGQGGNTIYF
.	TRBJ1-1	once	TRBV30	TGTGCCTGGAGGGAGGGAATGAACACTGAAGCTTTCTTT	CAWREGMNTEAFF
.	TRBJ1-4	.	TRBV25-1	TGTGCCAGCAGTCCCTCTGAAGGAGACCGTAATGAAAAACTGTTTTTT	CASSPSEGDRNEKLFF
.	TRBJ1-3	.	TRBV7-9	TGTGCCAGCAGCTCAACAGGGAGGGAAAACACCATATATTTT	CASSSTGRENTIYF
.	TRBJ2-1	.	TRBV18	TGTGCCAGCTCACCAATACACGGGACAGAGCAGTTCTTC	CASSPIHGTEQFF
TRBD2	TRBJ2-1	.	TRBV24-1	TGTGCCACCTCAACTAGCGGGAGGATGGATGAGCAGTTCTTC	CATSTSGRMDEQFF
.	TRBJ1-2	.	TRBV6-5	TGTGCCAGCAGTTACTCGACGGCGGAGGGGTATGGCTACACCTTC	CASSYSTAEGYGYTF
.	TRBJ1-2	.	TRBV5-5	TGTGCCAGCAGCCCTCGAGGGGGAGAGGTCTATGGCTACACCTTC	CASSPRGGEVYGYTF
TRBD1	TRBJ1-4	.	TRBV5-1	TGCGCCAGCAGCTTGAGTCTTCGACAGGGCGGTGAAAAACTGTTTTTT	CASSLSLRQGGEKLFF
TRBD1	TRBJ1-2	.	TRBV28	TGTGCCAGCAGTCAGACGACAGGGCAGGGCTATGGCTACACCTTC	CASSQTTGQGYGYTF
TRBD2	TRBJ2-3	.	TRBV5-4	TGTGCCAGCAGCTTGGGTGGCGGGAGTGTTCAAGATACGCAGTATTTT	CASSLGGGSVQDTQYF
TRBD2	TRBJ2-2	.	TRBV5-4	TGTGTCAGCAGCTTAGCGGGAGGGCCCGCCGGGGAGCTGTTTTTT	CVSSLAGGPAGELFF
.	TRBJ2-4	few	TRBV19	TGTGCCAGTAGTTCGACTCCGGGACATCGCTATGCCAAAAACATTCAGTACTTC	CASSSTPGHRYAKNIQYF
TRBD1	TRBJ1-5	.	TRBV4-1	TGCGCCAGCAGCCATACAGTCCGGGACAGTTATAGCAATCAGCCCCAGCATTTT	CASSHTVRDSYSNQPQHF
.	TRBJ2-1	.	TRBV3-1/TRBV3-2	TGTGCCAGCAGCCAGGGGAGGTCACGGCAGTTCTTC	CASSQGRSRQFF
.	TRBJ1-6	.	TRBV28	TGTGCCAGCGGGGGGGGCTATAATTCACCCCTCCACTTT	CASGGGYNSPLHF
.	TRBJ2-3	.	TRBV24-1	TGTGCCACCAGTGATACAGGGAGAGGGACAGATACGCAGTATTTT	CATSDTGRGTDTQYF
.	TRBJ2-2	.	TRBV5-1	TGCGCCAGCAGCCCGACAGTTAACACCGGGGAGCTGTTTTTT	CASSPTVNTGELFF
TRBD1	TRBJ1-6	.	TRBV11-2	TGTGCCAGCAGTCTTATAGGGGGCAATCCACCCCTCCACTTT	CASSLIGGNPPLHF
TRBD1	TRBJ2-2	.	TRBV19	TGTGCCAGTAGAAGGACAGGGAACACCGGGGAGCTGTTTTTT	CASRRTGNTGELFF
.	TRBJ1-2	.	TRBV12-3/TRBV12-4	TGTGCCAGCAGTGCCAGGGGTGTTGGCTACACCTTC	CASSARGVGYTF
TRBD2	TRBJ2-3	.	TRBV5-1	TGCGCCAGCAGCTTGGGACTAGCGGGAGGGAGCACAGATACGCAGTATTTT	CASSLGLAGGSTDTQYF
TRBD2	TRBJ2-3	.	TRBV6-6	TGTGCCAGCAGGCGTAGCGGGAGTCAGGAAGATACGCAGTATTTT	CASRRSGSQEDTQYF
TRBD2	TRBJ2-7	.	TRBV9	TGTGCCAGCAGCGTAGCTGGTCTAGCGGGGGGAGAGCAGTACTTC	CASSVAGLAGGEQYF